The following is a T cell receptor beta chain sequence with its context. The data were taken from a study of blood T cell repertoires in COVID-19. TCRdb's copy holds only in-frame clones and misses some; the assay was immunoSEQ multiplex PCR. This sample has about 39,000 clones; approximately 80% occur once, and the top ten carry around 13%. The CDR3 sequence is 14 residues long. Trimming took off 1 base at V and 4 bases at J, with 13 bases between the two ends. From germline, CDR1 is GTSNPN and CDR2 SVGIG (reference sequence). The receptor was isolated from a man aged 45-65 years with active or convalescent COVID-19. The material sequenced was peripheral blood. The chain joins TRBV30 to TRBJ1-2, with D possibly TRBD1 on 6 matching bases. The CDR3 DNA follows: TGTGCCTGGAGTGAGGGGGTTGTAAGCTATGGCTACACCTTC. Translated: CAWSEGVVSYGYTF.